This T cell receptor (beta chain) was sequenced for a study of blood T cell repertoires in COVID-19. Overall study context: Sites in the United States, Italy and Spain provided acute and convalescent COVID-19 samples.

Method: immunoSEQ multiplex PCR; TCRdb's copy keeps in-frame clones and lacks some. The data contain over 150,000 clones, approximately 86% of them seen just once; the ten biggest clones take up around 2.4%. The germline V and J ends were trimmed by 1 base and 6 bases, with 6 bases remaining between them. Germline values: CDR1 LGHDT, CDR2 YNNKEL (reference sequence). CDR3 length equals 12 residues. The study drew participants aged about 18 to 95 years from about two dozen US areas. The clonotype originates from a woman aged 25-40 years who had recovered from COVID-19. The sample taken for sequencing was PBMCs or T cells enriched from blood (not recorded which). The chain employs TRBV3-1 (or the pseudogene TRBV3-2) and TRBJ1-1; D is ambiguous. DNA of the CDR3: TGTGCCAGCAGCCAAGTCCCAGCTGAAGCTTTCTTT. Its translation is CASSQVPAEAFF.